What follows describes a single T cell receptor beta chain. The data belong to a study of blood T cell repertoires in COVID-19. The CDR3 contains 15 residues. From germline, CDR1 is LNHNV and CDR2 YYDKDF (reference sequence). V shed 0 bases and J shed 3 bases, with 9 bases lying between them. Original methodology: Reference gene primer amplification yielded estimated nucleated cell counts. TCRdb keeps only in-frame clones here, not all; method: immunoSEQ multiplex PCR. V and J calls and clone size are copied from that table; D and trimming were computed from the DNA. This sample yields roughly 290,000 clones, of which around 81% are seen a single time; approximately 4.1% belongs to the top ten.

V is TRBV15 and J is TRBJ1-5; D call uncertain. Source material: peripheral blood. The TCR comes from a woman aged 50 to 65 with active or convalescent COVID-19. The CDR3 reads CATSRDTVPNQPQHF. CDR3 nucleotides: TGTGCCACCAGCAGAGACACGGTACCCAATCAGCCCCAGCATTTT. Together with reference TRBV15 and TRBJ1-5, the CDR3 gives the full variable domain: DAMVIQNPRYQVTQFGKPVTLSCSQTLNHNVMYWYQQKSSQAPKLLFHYYDKDFNNEADTPDNFQSRRPNTSFCFLDIRSPGLGDTAMYLCATSRDTVPNQPQHFGDGTRLSIL.